A selection of T cell receptor beta chains follows, all from one sample in a study of T cell responses to AZD1222 COVID-19 vaccine. TCRdb's table, derived via immunoSEQ multiplex PCR, lists solely in-frame clones and lacks some. The data hold 120,000 or so clones, with around 89% observed a single time. Sequenced here: peripheral blood, sampled on day 0 of AZD1222 vaccination. The receptor source for this set is an adult in good health. Both conserved end residues are part of each CDR3. The D gene is left open where the match is weak. Size tells how often a clone was seen (once, few, many) or the class of an expanded clone, and some rows leave it out.

D: TRBD1; size: once; J: TRBJ2-1; V: TRBV28; CDR3: CASREAGTGIHNEQFF; DNA: TGTGCCAGCAGAGAAGCCGGGACAGGGATCCACAATGAGCAGTTCTTC
D: TRBD1; size: few; J: TRBJ1-2; V: TRBV15; CDR3: CATSRGTTGDYGYTF; DNA: TGTGCCACCAGCAGAGGAACCACAGGGGACTATGGCTACACCTTC
D: .; size: .; J: TRBJ1-5; V: TRBV6-2/TRBV6-3; CDR3: CASSYSGQPQHF; DNA: TGTGCCAGCAGTTACTCGGGTCAGCCCCAGCATTTT
D: TRBD2; size: .; J: TRBJ2-1; V: TRBV28; CDR3: CASSLLGGPRNEQFF; DNA: TGTGCCAGCAGTTTACTGGGAGGGCCCCGGAATGAGCAGTTCTTC
D: .; size: .; J: TRBJ1-5; V: TRBV28; CDR3: CASRGGVRTKSNQPQHF; DNA: TGTGCCAGCAGAGGAGGGGTACGGACAAAAAGCAATCAGCCCCAGCATTTT
D: .; size: .; J: TRBJ2-7; V: TRBV6-6; CDR3: CASSIAPDPYEQYF; DNA: TGTGCCAGCAGCATAGCGCCAGACCCATACGAGCAGTACTTC
D: .; size: .; J: TRBJ2-3; V: TRBV6-5; CDR3: CASSYSRGADTQYF; DNA: TGTGCCAGCAGTTACTCGCGGGGCGCAGATACGCAGTATTTT
D: .; size: .; J: TRBJ1-4; V: TRBV30; CDR3: CAFQGGFNEKLFF; DNA: TGTGCCTTCCAAGGGGGTTTTAATGAAAAACTGTTTTTT
D: .; size: .; J: TRBJ2-3; V: TRBV5-4; CDR3: CASSLLNTQYF; DNA: TGTGCCAGCAGCTTGTTAAATACGCAGTATTTT
D: .; size: few; J: TRBJ1-1; V: TRBV27; CDR3: CASSLSALPGPWTEAFF; DNA: TGTGCCAGCAGTTTATCTGCCCTCCCAGGGCCCTGGACTGAAGCTTTCTTT
D: .; size: .; J: TRBJ1-1; V: TRBV12-5; CDR3: CASGLVLWDNTEAFF; DNA: TGTGCTAGTGGTTTGGTACTCTGGGATAACACTGAAGCTTTCTTT
D: .; size: .; J: TRBJ2-7; V: TRBV27; CDR3: CASSLGLFYEQYF; DNA: TGTGCCAGCAGTTTAGGATTATTCTACGAGCAGTACTTC
D: TRBD1; size: .; J: TRBJ1-3; V: TRBV5-5; CDR3: CASSLAGQGVNTIYF; DNA: TGTGCCAGCAGCTTAGCGGGACAGGGGGTCAACACCATATATTTT
D: TRBD1; size: .; J: TRBJ2-1; V: TRBV25-1; CDR3: CASRGQGVGEQFF; DNA: TGTGCCAGCAGAGGACAGGGGGTGGGTGAGCAGTTCTTC
D: .; size: many; J: TRBJ2-1; V: TRBV6-4; CDR3: CASSDSSDRGEQFF; DNA: TGTGCCAGCAGTGACTCGTCGGATAGAGGTGAGCAGTTCTTC
D: .; size: .; J: TRBJ2-1; V: TRBV19; CDR3: CASSIEGLVSSYNEQFF; DNA: TGTGCCAGTAGTATAGAGGGTTTGGTTAGCTCCTACAATGAGCAGTTCTTC
D: .; size: .; J: TRBJ2-2; V: TRBV7-9; CDR3: CAGTGTQRMYGELFF; DNA: TGTGCAGGAACCGGGACCCAGCGGATGTACGGGGAGCTGTTTTTT
D: .; size: .; J: TRBJ2-7; V: TRBV11-2; CDR3: CASSTTGASRPYEQYF; DNA: TGTGCCAGCAGCACGACGGGAGCCTCTCGTCCGTACGAGCAGTACTTC
D: .; size: once; J: TRBJ1-5; V: TRBV19; CDR3: CANRPGDQGGRQPQHF; DNA: TGTGCCAATAGACCGGGGGATCAGGGCGGCCGCCAGCCCCAGCATTTT
D: .; size: .; J: TRBJ2-1; V: TRBV5-1; CDR3: CASSLRALQGPSNEQFF; DNA: TGCGCCAGCAGCTTGCGAGCGCTGCAGGGCCCTTCAAATGAGCAGTTCTTC
D: .; size: .; J: TRBJ2-1; V: TRBV5-1; CDR3: CASSTVRGYNEQFF; DNA: TGCGCCAGCAGCACGGTGAGGGGCTACAATGAGCAGTTCTTC
D: TRBD1; size: .; J: TRBJ2-7; V: TRBV4-2; CDR3: CASSPRTGSSYEQYF; DNA: TGTGCCAGCAGCCCTCGGACAGGGTCCTCCTACGAGCAGTACTTC
D: .; size: .; J: TRBJ1-6; V: TRBV4-1; CDR3: CASRFGDSPLHF; DNA: TGCGCCAGCCGGTTCGGGGATTCACCCCTCCACTTT